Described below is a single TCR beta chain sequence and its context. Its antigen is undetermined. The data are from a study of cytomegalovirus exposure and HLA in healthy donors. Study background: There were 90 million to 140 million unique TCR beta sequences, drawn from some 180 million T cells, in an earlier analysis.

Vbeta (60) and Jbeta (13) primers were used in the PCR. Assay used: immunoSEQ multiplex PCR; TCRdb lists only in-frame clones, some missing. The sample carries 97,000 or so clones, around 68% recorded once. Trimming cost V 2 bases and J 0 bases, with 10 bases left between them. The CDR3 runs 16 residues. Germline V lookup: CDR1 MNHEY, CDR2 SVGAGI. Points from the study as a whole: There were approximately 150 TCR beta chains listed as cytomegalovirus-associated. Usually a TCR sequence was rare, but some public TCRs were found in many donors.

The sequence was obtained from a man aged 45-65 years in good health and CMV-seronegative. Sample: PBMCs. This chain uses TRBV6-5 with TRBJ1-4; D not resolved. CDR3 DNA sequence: TGTGCCAGCAGTTACGCAGCCGGAGCAACTAATGAAAAACTGTTTTTT. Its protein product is CASSYAAGATNEKLFF.